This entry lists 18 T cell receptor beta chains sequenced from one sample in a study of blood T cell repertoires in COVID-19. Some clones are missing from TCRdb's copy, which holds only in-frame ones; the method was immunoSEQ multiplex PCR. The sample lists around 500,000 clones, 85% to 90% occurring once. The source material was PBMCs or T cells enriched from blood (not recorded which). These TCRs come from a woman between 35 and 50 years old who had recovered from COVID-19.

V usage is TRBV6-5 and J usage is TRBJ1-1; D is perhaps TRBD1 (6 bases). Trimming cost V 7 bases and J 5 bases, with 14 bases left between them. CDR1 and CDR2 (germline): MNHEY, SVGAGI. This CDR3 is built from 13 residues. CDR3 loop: CASIRTVLTEAFF. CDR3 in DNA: TGTGCCAGCATTCGGACAGTTCTGACTGAAGCTTTCTTT.

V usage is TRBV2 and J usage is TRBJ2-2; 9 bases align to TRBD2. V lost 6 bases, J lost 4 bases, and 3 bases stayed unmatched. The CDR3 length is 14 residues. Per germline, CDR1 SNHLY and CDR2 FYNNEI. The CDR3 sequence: CASRLAGLTGELFF. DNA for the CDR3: TGTGCCAGCAGGCTAGCGGGACTCACCGGGGAGCTGTTTTTT.

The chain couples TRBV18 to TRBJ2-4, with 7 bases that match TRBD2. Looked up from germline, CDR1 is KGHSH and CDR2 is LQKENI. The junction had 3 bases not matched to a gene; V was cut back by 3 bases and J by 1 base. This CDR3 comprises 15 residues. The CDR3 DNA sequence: TGTGCCAGCTCACCGGGGGGGGTGGCCAAAAACATTCAGTACTTC. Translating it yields CASSPGGVAKNIQYF.

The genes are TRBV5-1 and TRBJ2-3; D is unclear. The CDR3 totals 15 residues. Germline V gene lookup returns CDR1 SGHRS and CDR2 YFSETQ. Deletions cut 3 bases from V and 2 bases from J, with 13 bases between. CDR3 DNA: TGCGCCAGCAGCTACAATGTGCAGAACACAGATACGCAGTATTTT. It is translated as CASSYNVQNTDTQYF.

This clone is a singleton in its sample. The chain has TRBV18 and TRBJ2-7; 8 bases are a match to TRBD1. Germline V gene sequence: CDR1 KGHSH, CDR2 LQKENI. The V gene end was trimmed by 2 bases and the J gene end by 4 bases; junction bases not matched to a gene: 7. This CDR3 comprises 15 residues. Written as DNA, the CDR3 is TGTGCCAGCTCACCAATCCGGGACAGGAGGTACGAGCAGTACTTC. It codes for CASSPIRDRRYEQYF.

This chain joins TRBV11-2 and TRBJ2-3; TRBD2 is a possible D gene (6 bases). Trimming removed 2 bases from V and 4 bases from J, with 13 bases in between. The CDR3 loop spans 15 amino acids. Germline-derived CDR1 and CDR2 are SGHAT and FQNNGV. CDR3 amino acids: CASSLSGGRADTQYF. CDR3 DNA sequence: TGTGCCAGCAGCTTATCAGGAGGGCGGGCAGATACGCAGTATTTT.

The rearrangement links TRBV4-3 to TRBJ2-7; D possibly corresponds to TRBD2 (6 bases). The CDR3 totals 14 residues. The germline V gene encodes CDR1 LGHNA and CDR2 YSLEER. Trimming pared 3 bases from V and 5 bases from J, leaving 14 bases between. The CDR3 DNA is TGCGCCAGCAGCCACGACGGGAGTCCCGACGAGCAGTACTTC. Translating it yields CASSHDGSPDEQYF.

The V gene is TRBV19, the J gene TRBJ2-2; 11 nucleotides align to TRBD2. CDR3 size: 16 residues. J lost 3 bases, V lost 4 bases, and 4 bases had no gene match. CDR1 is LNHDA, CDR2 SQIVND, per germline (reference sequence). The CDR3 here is CASSNSGRAYTGELFF. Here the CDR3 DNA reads TGTGCCAGTAGTAATAGCGGGAGGGCCTACACCGGGGAGCTGTTTTTT.

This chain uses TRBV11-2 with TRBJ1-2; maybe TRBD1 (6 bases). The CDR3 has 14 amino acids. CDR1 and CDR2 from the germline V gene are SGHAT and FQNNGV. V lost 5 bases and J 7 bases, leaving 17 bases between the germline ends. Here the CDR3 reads CASSPGGAGSGYTF. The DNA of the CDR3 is TGTGCCAGCAGCCCCGGGGGGGCCGGGAGTGGCTACACCTTC.

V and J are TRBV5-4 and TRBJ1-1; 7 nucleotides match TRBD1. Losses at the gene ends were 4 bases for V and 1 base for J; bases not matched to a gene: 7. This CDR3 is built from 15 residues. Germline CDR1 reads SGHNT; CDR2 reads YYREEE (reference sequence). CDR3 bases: TGTGCCAGCAGCCGGGGACAGATTAGGAACACTGAAGCTTTCTTT. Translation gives CASSRGQIRNTEAFF.

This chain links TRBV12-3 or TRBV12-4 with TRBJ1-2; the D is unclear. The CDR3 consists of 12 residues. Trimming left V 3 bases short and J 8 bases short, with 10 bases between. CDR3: CASSFGVGGYTF. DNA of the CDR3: TGTGCCAGCAGTTTCGGGGTCGGCGGCTACACCTTC.

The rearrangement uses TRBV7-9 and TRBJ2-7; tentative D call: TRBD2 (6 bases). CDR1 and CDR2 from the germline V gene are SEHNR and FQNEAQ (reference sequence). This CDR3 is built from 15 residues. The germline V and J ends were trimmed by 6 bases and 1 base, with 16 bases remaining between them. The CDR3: CASSYREVPSYEQYF. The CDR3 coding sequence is TGTGCCAGCAGTTATAGGGAGGTCCCATCCTACGAGCAGTACTTC.

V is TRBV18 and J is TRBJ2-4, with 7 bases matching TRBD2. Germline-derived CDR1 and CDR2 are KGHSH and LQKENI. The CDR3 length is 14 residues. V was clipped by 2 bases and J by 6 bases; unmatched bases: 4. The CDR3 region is CASSPIGGGNIQYF. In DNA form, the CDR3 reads TGTGCCAGCTCACCAATTGGGGGGGGAAACATTCAGTACTTC.

The CDR3 coding sequence is TGTGCCAGCAGCTGGACAGGGGAAACAGATACGCAGTATTTT. This sequence encodes CASSWTGETDTQYF. The V gene is TRBV6-2 or TRBV6-3, the J gene TRBJ2-3, with TRBD1 matching over 9 bases. The CDR3 is 14 amino acids. Per germline, CDR1 MNHEY and CDR2 SVGEGT. V dropped 6 bases and J dropped 3; count of bases not matched to a gene: 4.

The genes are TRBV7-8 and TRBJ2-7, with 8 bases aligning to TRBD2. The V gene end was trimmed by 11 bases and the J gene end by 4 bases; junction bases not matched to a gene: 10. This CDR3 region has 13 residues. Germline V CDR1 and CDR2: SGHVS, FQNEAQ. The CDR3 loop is CARPSGGWYEQYF. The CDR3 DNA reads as TGTGCCCGCCCGTCGGGAGGGTGGTACGAGCAGTACTTC.

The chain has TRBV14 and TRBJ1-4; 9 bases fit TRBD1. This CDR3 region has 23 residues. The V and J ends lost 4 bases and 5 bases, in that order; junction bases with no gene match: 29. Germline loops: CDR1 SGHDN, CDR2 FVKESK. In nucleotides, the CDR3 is TGTGCCAGCAGCCGATATACCCGGGACAGGGACCCGCTACCGTTAAGGTCAAATGAAAAACTGTTTTTT. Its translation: CASSRYTRDRDPLPLRSNEKLFF.

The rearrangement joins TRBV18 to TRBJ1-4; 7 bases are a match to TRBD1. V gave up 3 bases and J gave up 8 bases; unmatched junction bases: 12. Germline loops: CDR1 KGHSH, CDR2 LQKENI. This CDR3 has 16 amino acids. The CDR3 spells CASSPEAARGWEKLFF. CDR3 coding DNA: TGTGCCAGCTCACCGGAGGCCGCCAGGGGGTGGGAAAAACTGTTTTTT. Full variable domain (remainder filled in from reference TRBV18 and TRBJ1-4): NAGVMQNPRHLVRRRGQEARLRCSPMKGHSHVYWYRQLPEEGLKFMVYLQKENIIDESGMPKERFSAEFPKEGPSILRIQQVVRGDSAAYFCASSPEAARGWEKLFFGSGTQLSVL.

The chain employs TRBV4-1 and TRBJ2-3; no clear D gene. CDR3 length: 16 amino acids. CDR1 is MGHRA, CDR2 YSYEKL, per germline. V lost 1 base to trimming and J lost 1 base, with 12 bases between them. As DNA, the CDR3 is TGCGCCAGCAGCCAAGTTCCGGGTCGGGGCACAGATACGCAGTATTTT. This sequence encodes CASSQVPGRGTDTQYF.